Listed here is a single T cell receptor beta chain. Antigen specificity is unknown. This specimen comes from a study of blood T cells in healthy people across ages. Those donating, healthy Caucasian individuals from Russia, were aged roughly 6 to 95. The authors ran a second PCR of 7 to 11 cycles using a sample-barcoded 5' primer and a J-beta primer mix. MiXCR, run by TCRdb on the 5' RACE reads, gives a single entry per CDR3 protein. The sample carries about 1 million distinct CDR3 sequences, 40% to 45% recorded once. Study-level findings and limits: Older age coincided with a roughly linear decline in TCR beta diversity per million T cells. Aged donors had fewer naive CD4+ cells and lower diversity than long-lived donors.

The sequence was collected from a woman between 55 and 75 years old in good health. The sequencing sample was made of blood.

The CDR3 spells CASSESRPGDTQYF. CDR3 sequence (DNA): TGTGCCAGCAGTGAGTCGCGACCCGGAGATACGCAGTATTTT. The J gene is TRBJ2-3, the V gene TRBV25-1; no clear D. The CDR3 covers 14 residues. Trimming left V 3 bases short and J 5 bases short, with 12 bases between. Looked up from germline, CDR1 is MGHDK and CDR2 is SYGVNS.